This is a list of T cell receptor beta chains from one sample in a study of blood T cell repertoires in COVID-19. Clones were read by immunoSEQ multiplex PCR, and TCRdb kept only the in-frame ones, dropping some. The table has tens of thousands of clones, 78% seen once. The sequenced sample was peripheral blood. Every receptor here comes from a human donor in a cohort sampled during active COVID-19. Each CDR3 is given with its conserved first and last residue. A D gene is named only where the DNA matches it firmly. A clone size is listed for some rows: how often the clone was seen (once, few, many), or a class if it is expanded.

V gene: TRBV7-9; J gene: TRBJ2-5; clone size: few; D gene: TRBD2; CDR3 DNA: TGTGCCAGCAGCCCGAGACTAGCGGGAGGTGGGGAGACCCAGTACTTC; CDR3 protein: CASSPRLAGGGETQYF
V gene: TRBV11-3; J gene: TRBJ2-1; clone size: .; D gene: TRBD2; CDR3 DNA: TGTGCCAGCAGCTTAAATGGACTCGGCGGGAGCCCCCTATACAATGAGCAGTTCTTC; CDR3 protein: CASSLNGLGGSPLYNEQFF
V gene: TRBV4-3; J gene: TRBJ2-1; clone size: .; D gene: TRBD2; CDR3 DNA: TGCGCCAGCAGCCATTTTAGCGGGTCCCCTAGGAATGAGCAGTTCTTC; CDR3 protein: CASSHFSGSPRNEQFF
V gene: TRBV6-1; J gene: TRBJ1-4; clone size: .; D gene: TRBD1; CDR3 DNA: TGTGCCAGCAGTGAAGGAGCGGGCAGGGGGAATGAAAAACTGTTTTTT; CDR3 protein: CASSEGAGRGNEKLFF
V gene: TRBV30; J gene: TRBJ2-2; clone size: .; D gene: .; CDR3 DNA: TGTGCCTGGAGTGTACCGGTCGCAACGAACACCGGGGAGCTGTTTTTT; CDR3 protein: CAWSVPVATNTGELFF
V gene: TRBV6-2/TRBV6-3; J gene: TRBJ2-3; clone size: .; D gene: .; CDR3 DNA: TGTGCCAGCAGTCGTAGCTTAACTACGCAGTATTTT; CDR3 protein: CASSRSLTTQYF
V gene: TRBV6-5; J gene: TRBJ2-7; clone size: .; D gene: TRBD1; CDR3 DNA: TGTGCCAGCAGTTACTCAGGGGGCGACTCCTACGAGCAGTACTTC; CDR3 protein: CASSYSGGDSYEQYF
V gene: TRBV28; J gene: TRBJ2-7; clone size: .; D gene: TRBD1; CDR3 DNA: TGTGCCAGCAGTTGGACAGGGAGGCTCTACGAGCAGTACTTC; CDR3 protein: CASSWTGRLYEQYF
V gene: TRBV11-3; J gene: TRBJ1-1; clone size: .; D gene: .; CDR3 DNA: TGTGCCAGCAGCCCCCGGGATGGGAACACTGAAGCTTTCTTT; CDR3 protein: CASSPRDGNTEAFF
V gene: TRBV4-1; J gene: TRBJ2-1; clone size: .; D gene: TRBD2; CDR3 DNA: TGCGCCAGCAGCCACATGCTGGGGACTAGCGGGAGGTATGAGCAGTTCTTC; CDR3 protein: CASSHMLGTSGRYEQFF
V gene: TRBV27; J gene: TRBJ2-7; clone size: .; D gene: TRBD1; CDR3 DNA: TGTGCCAGCAGTTTAGGACAGGGACAACTTGAGGAGCAGTACTTC; CDR3 protein: CASSLGQGQLEEQYF
V gene: TRBV28; J gene: TRBJ1-4; clone size: .; D gene: .; CDR3 DNA: TGTGCCAGCAAGGGCGGGTTCGAGGAAAAACTGTTTTTT; CDR3 protein: CASKGGFEEKLFF
V gene: TRBV12-1; J gene: TRBJ2-7; clone size: once; D gene: .; CDR3 DNA: TGTGCCAGCAGCTCTAGCGGCCCGAGCTCCTACGAGCAGTACTTC; CDR3 protein: CASSSSGPSSYEQYF
V gene: TRBV27; J gene: TRBJ1-2; clone size: .; D gene: .; CDR3 DNA: TGTGCCAGCAGTTTACAGGGGAATGGCTACACCTTC; CDR3 protein: CASSLQGNGYTF
V gene: TRBV27; J gene: TRBJ2-7; clone size: .; D gene: .; CDR3 DNA: TGTGCCAGCAGTTTATCCCGGGATTATGGGGAGCAGTACTTC; CDR3 protein: CASSLSRDYGEQYF
V gene: TRBV27; J gene: TRBJ2-1; clone size: .; D gene: TRBD2; CDR3 DNA: TGTGCCAGCAGTTTTCTAGCGGGAGGGATTGAGCAGTTCTTC; CDR3 protein: CASSFLAGGIEQFF
V gene: TRBV9; J gene: TRBJ2-1; clone size: .; D gene: TRBD1; CDR3 DNA: TGTGCCAGCAGCGTAGGGGACAGGGACACCTACAATGAGCAGTTCTTC; CDR3 protein: CASSVGDRDTYNEQFF
V gene: TRBV6-1; J gene: TRBJ2-2; clone size: .; D gene: .; CDR3 DNA: TGTGCCAGCAGTGATTGGACAGCGAACACCGGGGAGCTGTTTTTT; CDR3 protein: CASSDWTANTGELFF
V gene: TRBV12-3/TRBV12-4; J gene: TRBJ2-1; clone size: few; D gene: .; CDR3 DNA: TGTGCCAGCAGCCAGACCTACAATGAGCAGTTCTTC; CDR3 protein: CASSQTYNEQFF
V gene: TRBV18; J gene: TRBJ2-2; clone size: .; D gene: TRBD2; CDR3 DNA: TGTGCCAGCTCACCTCCCGGGGAGGGTCTGACCGGGGAGCTGTTTTTT; CDR3 protein: CASSPPGEGLTGELFF
V gene: TRBV28; J gene: TRBJ1-5; clone size: .; D gene: TRBD1; CDR3 DNA: TGTGCCAGCAGTTTATGGTCGGGGCAGGGGGATCAGCCCCAGCATTTT; CDR3 protein: CASSLWSGQGDQPQHF
V gene: TRBV10-2; J gene: TRBJ1-2; clone size: once; D gene: TRBD1; CDR3 DNA: TGCGCCAGCAAAGGGACAGAACACTATGGCTACACCTTC; CDR3 protein: CASKGTEHYGYTF